Listed below are T cell receptor beta chains from one sample, sequenced in a study of cytomegalovirus exposure and HLA in healthy donors. Method: immunoSEQ multiplex PCR; TCRdb's copy keeps in-frame clones and lacks some. The table has 100,000 or so clones, around 86% seen once. Sequencing input: PBMCs. All receptors come from a man younger than 40 in good health and CMV-seropositive. Each CDR3 is given with its conserved first and last residue. A D gene is named only where the DNA matches it firmly. For some rows the clone size is stated as once, few or many, or as a class when expanded; others skip it.

>TRBV23-1|NA|TRBJ2-1|NA
TGCGCCAGCACTCACCGGGACATTAGCCCTTATCCCTACAATGAGCAGTTCTTC
CASTHRDISPYPYNEQFF
>TRBV10-3|NA|TRBJ1-4|few
TGTGCCATCAGTGCCCAACGGGAAAAACTGTTTTTT
CAISAQREKLFF
>TRBV6-5|NA|TRBJ2-1|NA
TGTGCCAGCAGTTACTCGGCCAGGGTCGGCTACAATGAGCAGTTCTTC
CASSYSARVGYNEQFF
>TRBV5-5|TRBD1|TRBJ1-3|NA
TGTGCCAGCAGCTTACGGGTACAGGGGGCTCTTAGAGGAAACACCATATATTTT
CASSLRVQGALRGNTIYF
>TRBV25-1|NA|TRBJ1-4|NA
TGTGCCAGCAGTGAGGATCTCGGACTCAATGAAAAACTGTTTTTT
CASSEDLGLNEKLFF
>TRBV7-2|TRBD1|TRBJ1-6|NA
TGTGCCAGCAGCCCGACAGGGGATTATAATTCACCCCTCCACTTT
CASSPTGDYNSPLHF
>TRBV6-1|NA|TRBJ1-2|NA
TGTGCCAGCAGTTCCTTTTGGCAGGGAGGAAAAGGCTACACCTTC
CASSSFWQGGKGYTF
>TRBV9|TRBD1|TRBJ1-4|NA
TGTGCCAGCAGCCCCCCAGTCAGGGACAGGGAGGGTAATGAAAAACTGTTTTTT
CASSPPVRDREGNEKLFF
>TRBV10-3|TRBD1|TRBJ1-5|NA
TGTGCCATCAGTATGGACAGGGGCCCAGGGCCCCAGCATTTT
CAISMDRGPGPQHF
>TRBV20-1|NA|TRBJ2-2|NA
TGCAGTGTATCGAACACCGGGGAGCTGTTTTTT
CSVSNTGELFF
>TRBV6-1|NA|TRBJ2-7|NA
TGTGCCAGCAGACAGGGTGTATCCTACGAGCAGTACTTC
CASRQGVSYEQYF
>TRBV5-1|TRBD2|TRBJ2-1|once
TGCGCCAGCAGCTTGGGAGGGGCGGGGGTTTACAATGAGCAGTTCTTC
CASSLGGAGVYNEQFF
>TRBV15|NA|TRBJ1-1|NA
TGTGCCACCAGCGGGGGGATGAACACTGAAGCTTTCTTT
CATSGGMNTEAFF
>TRBV2|NA|TRBJ1-1|NA
TGTGCCAGCAGTGAGGATAAGCCCCAGGGCCCCACTGAAGCTTTCTTT
CASSEDKPQGPTEAFF
>TRBV7-3|TRBD2|TRBJ2-1|NA
TGTGCCAGCAGCCTAACTAGCGGGGAATACAATGAGCAGTTCTTC
CASSLTSGEYNEQFF
>TRBV5-1|NA|TRBJ1-1|NA
TGCGCCAGCAGCTTGGCGACAGCGTCCATAGGGCCCACTGAAGCTTTCTTT
CASSLATASIGPTEAFF
>TRBV29-1|NA|TRBJ2-7|NA
TGCAGCGTTGAAACCGAGGAGGGGAGCTCCTACGAGCAGTACTTC
CSVETEEGSSYEQYF
>TRBV6-1|NA|TRBJ2-3|NA
TGTGCCAGCAGTGAAGGGGGGGCAGATACGCAGTATTTT
CASSEGGADTQYF
>TRBV5-1|NA|TRBJ2-7|NA
TGCGCCAGCAGGGAAACCGGGGTCCCGGGTGAGTCCTACGAGCAGTACTTC
CASRETGVPGESYEQYF
>TRBV19|NA|TRBJ2-5|NA
TGTGCCAGTGGGGGGGGCGGGGAGACCCAGTACTTC
CASGGGGETQYF
>TRBV5-1|TRBD2|TRBJ2-3|NA
TGCGCCAGCGGCATAGCGGGGGGGATCACAGATACGCAGTATTTT
CASGIAGGITDTQYF
>TRBV7-9|NA|TRBJ1-5|NA
TGTGCCAGCAAGGGAGGGGGCAATCAGCCCCAGCATTTT
CASKGGGNQPQHF
>TRBV28|TRBD1|TRBJ2-1|NA
TGTGCCAGCAGCACATCGGACAGGCTTTACAATGAGCAGTTCTTC
CASSTSDRLYNEQFF
>TRBV4-2|NA|TRBJ2-2|NA
TGTGCCAGCAGCCAAGTTCCACGGGGGGCTGACACCGGGGAGCTGTTTTTT
CASSQVPRGADTGELFF
>TRBV29-1|NA|TRBJ1-4|NA
TGCAGCGTGGGGGGGGTGGGGGCAACTAATGAAAAACTGTTTTTT
CSVGGVGATNEKLFF
>TRBV12-5|NA|TRBJ1-2|NA
TGTGCTAGTGGCTCCCCCGGGGGCTACACCTTC
CASGSPGGYTF
>TRBV5-4|NA|TRBJ2-2|NA
TGTGCCAGCAGCTTGGCCCGCGGGTCGAACACCGGGGAGCTGTTTTTT
CASSLARGSNTGELFF
>TRBV18|TRBD1|TRBJ2-3|NA
TGTGCCAGCTCACCACTAGGACAGGGGAGAGATACGCAGTATTTT
CASSPLGQGRDTQYF
>TRBV12-5|NA|TRBJ1-1|NA
TGTGCTAGTGGTTTGACAGGTGGGAACACTGAAGCTTTCTTT
CASGLTGGNTEAFF
>TRBV6-6|NA|TRBJ1-6|NA
TGTGCCACCGTCAGCGGGGGGGAAAATTCACCCCTCCACTTT
CATVSGGENSPLHF
>TRBV15|NA|TRBJ1-6|NA
TGTGCCACCAGCAGAGAACGGCGGGTGGGTTCACCCCTCCACTTT
CATSRERRVGSPLHF
>TRBV27|NA|TRBJ2-7|NA
TGTGCCAGCAGTTCGGGGATAGCGTACGAGCAGTACTTC
CASSSGIAYEQYF
>TRBV10-3|TRBD1|TRBJ2-3|once
TGTGCCATCACTGCGGGACAGGGAGGTACGCAGTATTTT
CAITAGQGGTQYF
>TRBV15|TRBD1|TRBJ1-1|few
TGTGCCACCAGCAGGGACAGGGGCGTGAACACTGAAGCTTTCTTT
CATSRDRGVNTEAFF
>TRBV23-1|NA|TRBJ2-1|NA
TGCGCCAGCAGTCAATCTGAGGGCGATGAGCAGTTCTTC
CASSQSEGDEQFF
>TRBV5-4|NA|TRBJ2-7|NA
TGTGCCAGCAGCCCCCGGCTCGGGGTTCGGACCTACGAGCAGTACTTC
CASSPRLGVRTYEQYF
>TRBV6-5|NA|TRBJ1-4|once
TGTGCCAGCAGTTACGGCAGGGGACCGAATGAAAAACTGTTTTTT
CASSYGRGPNEKLFF
>TRBV5-1|NA|TRBJ2-7|NA
TGCGCCAGCAGCTTGCAGGGATTTGGGACCTACGAGCAGTACTTC
CASSLQGFGTYEQYF
>TRBV10-3|TRBD1|TRBJ2-1|NA
TGTGCCATCAGTCCGGACAGGGGAAGCTCCTACAATGAGCAGTTCTTC
CAISPDRGSSYNEQFF
>TRBV6-5|TRBD1|TRBJ2-7|NA
TGTGCCAGCAGTTACAGCTTACCGGGACAGGGGGGCGAGCAGTACTTC
CASSYSLPGQGGEQYF
>TRBV6-9|NA|TRBJ1-4|NA
TGTGCCAGCAGTCTAGGGGGGGATTCAACTAATGAAAAACTGTTTTTT
CASSLGGDSTNEKLFF